One T cell receptor (beta chain) is described in this entry. The CDR3 runs to 12 residues. The sample is drawn from a study of cytomegalovirus exposure and HLA in healthy donors. PCR primers comprised 60 Vbeta and 13 Jbeta primers. Generated by immunoSEQ multiplex PCR, the TCRdb table keeps only in-frame clones and is missing some. The table has 130,000 to 150,000 clones, around 80% seen once; the top ten hold under 7.5%. The TCR comes from a man in his forties in good health and CMV-seropositive. The sequencing input was PBMCs. V gene TRBV21-1 combines with J gene TRBJ2-3; TRBD2 is taken as the D call from the table, unchecked against the DNA. TRBV21-1 counts as a pseudogene. CDR3 amino acids: CAPKTSTDTQYF. Here the CDR3 DNA reads TGTGCCCCGAAAACTAGCACAGATACGCAGTATTTT.